This T cell receptor beta chain was sequenced during a study of blood T cell repertoires in COVID-19 (dated by TCRdb to the early 2020s). General notes on the study: Samples covering the acute and convalescent phases of COVID-19 were provided by collaborators in the United States, Italy and Spain. The material from the prospective study consisted of cDNA or gDNA derived from T cells, B-cell-depleted T cells, or PBMCs. Subjects who had been exposed to COVID-19, were actively infected with it, or had recovered from it provided the deeply sampled blood TCRbeta repertoires that made up the dataset. The repertoires were released in a freely available public database intended as a resource for research on the immune response to SARS-CoV-2. Samples were obtained from the ongoing ImmuneRACE study (first 160 participants) and from over 1,000 subjects provided by 6 global collaborators. The sample metadata nearly always contained a de-identified subject ID, COVID-19 status, age in years and sex. Where HLA class I and class II types were available, the types were taken from metadata supplied by the sample provider, not from assay-based typing. What the work shows at the level of the full study, not this receptor alone: The quantity of clinical and demographic metadata differed by source and by participant and was supplied without curation.

TCRbeta CDR3 regions were amplified from genomic DNA using the immunoSEQ Assay, a bias-controlled multiplex PCR. As for how the authors treated the data: Nucleated cell counts per sample were estimated from amplification of reference gene primers within the assay. To quantify the absolute abundance of each unique TCRbeta CDR3 rearrangement, sequence reads were collapsed and filtered. For each sample, productive Simpson clonality was calculated as the square root of Simpson's diversity index over productive rearrangements. TCRdb retrieved this table from immuneACCESS and kept in-frame rearrangements only. Not all clones are present; in checked studies, unresolved V genes account for under half, and no reason is known for the remainder. The DNA was the basis for D and trimming; V, J and clone size are from that table. This sample is represented by about 27,000 clones; about 91% of them were singletons. Together, the top ten hold around 16% of the sample.

With regard to this clone: Its antigen is currently not known. No much larger clone is present one base from it, and per-base qualities are unavailable.

Each collaborating institution followed its own protocols to collect whole blood in K2EDTA tubes. For TCRbeta analysis, collaborator samples were shipped as frozen whole blood, as isolated PBMCs, or as DNA extracted from either sample type. This TCR came from a human donor with active COVID-19. The donor label of this sample is uncertain. Input material: peripheral blood.

The nucleotide sequence reads as follows: TGTGCCAGCAGCGGCGAGGGCAGGTCTCAAGAGACCCAGTACTTC. This gives the protein CASSGEGRSQETQYF. The sequence links TRBV9 to TRBJ2-5, with TRBD2 tentatively as D gene (5 bases match). V is clipped by 3 bases and J by 2 bases, and the sequence between their germline boundaries is 14 bases long. Measured from the cysteine to the phenylalanine, the CDR3 is 15 residues long. Just the 45-base CDR3 DNA is kept, in frame starting at base 1. Per the germline V gene, SGDLS is the CDR1 and YYNGEE is the CDR2.